The T cell receptor (beta chain) described here comes from a study of cytomegalovirus exposure and HLA in healthy donors. As for the study in general: The early release's HLA-typed donors yielded roughly 85 million unique TCRs. General observations from the study: Segments of the TCR beta V type were, in most cases, productive about 87% or about 30% of the time in an earlier analysis. The study assumed roughly uniform donor sequencing depth for presence/absence analyses.

The length of the CDR3 is 16 residues. In germline, CDR1 is MNHEY, CDR2 SMNVEV (reference sequence). Between the trimmed V and J ends, which lost 4 bases and 4 bases, there was a span of 19 bases. The PCR used 60 Vbeta and 13 Jbeta primers. Repertoires were generated with immunoSEQ multiplex PCR, while TCRdb's copy carries only in-frame clones and drops some. The data contain 130,000 to 150,000 clones, 75% to 85% of them singletons. Note on this clone: Antigen specificity is unknown.

This TCR was sampled from a female donor in good health and CMV-seronegative. This chain links TRBV27 with TRBJ1-2; TRBD1 might be the D (6 bases). Sequencing was carried out using PBMCs. The CDR3 DNA reads TGTGCCAGCAGTTCGTTGACAGGCCCCAAAACCTATGGCTACACCTTC. Translated, it gives CASSSLTGPKTYGYTF.